This T cell receptor beta chain was profiled in a study of Graves' ophthalmopathy and Graves' hyperthyroidism. General observations from the study: Sensitivity of about 70% and specificity of roughly 78% were achieved by the model that predicted ophthalmopathy progression.

Amplification of TCR beta CDR3 regions used RNA transcripts. Amplification began with first-round RT-PCR using HTBI primers, then second-round multiplex PCR was performed. One entry per CDR3 protein, called by TCRdb with MiXCR from the multiplex PCR reads. The repertoire holds about half a million distinct CDR3 sequences, with about an eighth as singletons. As for this clonotype: Its antigen is unidentified.

Material: blood. This receptor was taken from a woman between 25 and 40 years old with Graves' ophthalmopathy.

CDR3 nucleotides: TGTGCCTGGATTACTGGAAACACCATATATTTT. Translation: CAWITGNTIYF. This rearrangement joins TRBV30 to TRBJ1-3; D remains unclear. CDR1 and CDR2 (germline): GTSNPN, SVGIG (reference sequence). The V end lost 4 bases, the J end lost 2 bases, and 3 bases lay between the germline ends. This CDR3 is 11 amino acids long.